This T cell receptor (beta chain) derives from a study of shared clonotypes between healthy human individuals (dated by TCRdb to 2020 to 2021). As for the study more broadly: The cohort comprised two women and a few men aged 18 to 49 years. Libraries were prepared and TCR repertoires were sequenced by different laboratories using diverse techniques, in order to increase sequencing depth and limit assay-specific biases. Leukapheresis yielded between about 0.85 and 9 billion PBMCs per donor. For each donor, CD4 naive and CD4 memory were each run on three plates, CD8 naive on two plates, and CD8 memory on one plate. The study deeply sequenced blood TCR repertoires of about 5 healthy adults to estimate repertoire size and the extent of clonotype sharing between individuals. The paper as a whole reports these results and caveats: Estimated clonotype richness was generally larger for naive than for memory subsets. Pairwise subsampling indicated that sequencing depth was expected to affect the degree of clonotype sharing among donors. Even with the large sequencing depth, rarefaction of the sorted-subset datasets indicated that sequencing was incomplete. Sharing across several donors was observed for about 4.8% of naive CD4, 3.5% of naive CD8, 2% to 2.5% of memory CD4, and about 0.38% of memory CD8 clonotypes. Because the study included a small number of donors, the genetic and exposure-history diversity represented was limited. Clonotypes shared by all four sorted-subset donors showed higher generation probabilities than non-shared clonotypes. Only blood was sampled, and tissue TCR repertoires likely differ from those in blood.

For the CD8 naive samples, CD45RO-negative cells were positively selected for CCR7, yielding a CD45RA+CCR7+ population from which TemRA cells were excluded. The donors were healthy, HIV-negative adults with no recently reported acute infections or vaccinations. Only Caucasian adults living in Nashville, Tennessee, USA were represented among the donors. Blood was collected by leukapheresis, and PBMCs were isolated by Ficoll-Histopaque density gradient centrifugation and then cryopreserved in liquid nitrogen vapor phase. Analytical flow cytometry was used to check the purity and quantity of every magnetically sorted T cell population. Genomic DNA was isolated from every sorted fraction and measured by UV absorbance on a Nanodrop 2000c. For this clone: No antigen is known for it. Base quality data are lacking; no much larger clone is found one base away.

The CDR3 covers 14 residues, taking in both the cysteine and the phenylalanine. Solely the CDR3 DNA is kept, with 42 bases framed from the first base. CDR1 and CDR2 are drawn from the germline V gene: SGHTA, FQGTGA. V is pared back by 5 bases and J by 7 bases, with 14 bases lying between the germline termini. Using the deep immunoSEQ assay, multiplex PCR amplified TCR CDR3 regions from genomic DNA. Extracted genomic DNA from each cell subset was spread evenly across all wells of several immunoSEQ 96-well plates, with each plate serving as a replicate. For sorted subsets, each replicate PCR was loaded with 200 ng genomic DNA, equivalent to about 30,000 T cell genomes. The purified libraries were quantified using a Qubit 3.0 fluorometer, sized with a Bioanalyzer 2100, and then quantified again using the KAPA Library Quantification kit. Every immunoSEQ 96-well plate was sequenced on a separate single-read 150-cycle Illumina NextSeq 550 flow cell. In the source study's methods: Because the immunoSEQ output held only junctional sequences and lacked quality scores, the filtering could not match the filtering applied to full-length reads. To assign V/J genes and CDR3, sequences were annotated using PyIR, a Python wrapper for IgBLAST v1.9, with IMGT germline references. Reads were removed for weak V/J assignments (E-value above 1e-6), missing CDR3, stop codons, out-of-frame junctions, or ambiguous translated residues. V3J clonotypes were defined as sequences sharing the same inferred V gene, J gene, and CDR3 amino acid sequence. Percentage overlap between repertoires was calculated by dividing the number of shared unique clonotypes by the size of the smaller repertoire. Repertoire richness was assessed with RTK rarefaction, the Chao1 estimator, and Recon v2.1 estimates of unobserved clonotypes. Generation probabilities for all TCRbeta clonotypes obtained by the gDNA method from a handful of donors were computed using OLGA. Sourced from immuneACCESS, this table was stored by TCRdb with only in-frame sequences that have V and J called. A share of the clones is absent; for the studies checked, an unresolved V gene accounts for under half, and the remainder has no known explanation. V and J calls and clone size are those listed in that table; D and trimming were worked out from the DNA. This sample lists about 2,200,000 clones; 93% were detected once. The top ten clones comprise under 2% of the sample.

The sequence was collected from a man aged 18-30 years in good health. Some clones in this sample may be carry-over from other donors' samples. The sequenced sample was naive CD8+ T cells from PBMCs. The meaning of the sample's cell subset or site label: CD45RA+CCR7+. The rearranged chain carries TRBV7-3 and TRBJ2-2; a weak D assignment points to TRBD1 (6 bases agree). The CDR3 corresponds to CASSTTGIHGELFF. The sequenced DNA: TGTGCCAGCAGCACTACAGGGATCCACGGGGAGCTGTTTTTT.